This T cell receptor (beta chain) came from a study of CD8+ T cells in alopecia areata. Study information: The tofacitinib course ran for 6 to 18 months and was followed by 6 months off drug.

Reverse transcription of extracted RNA yielded cDNA, which provided the sequencing template. Profiled with immunoSEQ multiplex PCR; TCRdb holds only in-frame clones, not every one. Here the sample spans some 100,000 clones, 30% to 40% being singletons. V was clipped by 6 bases and J by 2 bases; unmatched bases: 7. The CDR3 has 14 amino acids. CDR1 and CDR2 (germline): GTSNPN, SVGIG (reference sequence). This clone was observed a handful of times. Its target is not known. Overall study results and limits: Lesional tissue from the scalp (especially in alopecia totalis/universalis) showed higher clonality than normal scalp. The study also sequences resident alphabeta T cells of normal skin in scalp samples.

This chain connects TRBV30 to TRBJ2-5; 9 bases agree with TRBD2. Sequences were obtained from CD4+ T cells sorted from blood. This receptor was identified in a human donor with alopecia areata. The CDR3 DNA follows: TGTGCCTGTCTGGCGGGGGGGTTTCAAGAGACCCAGTACTTC. Translated: CACLAGGFQETQYF.